These 8 T cell receptor beta chains originate from one sample sequenced in a study of beta chain features in type 1 diabetes. Overall study findings and caveats: Shortening of TCRB CDR3s, moderate but significant, appeared in all four CD4+ subsets of Type 1 diabetes patients.

The isolated RNA, all of it, was reverse transcribed, so expressed TCRB transcripts were what got sequenced. Here immunoSEQ multiplex PCR was the method, and the copy in TCRdb shows in-frame clones only, minus some. Of 600,000 to 700,000 clones listed, roughly 13% are singletons. These receptors have no identified antigens. The sequenced sample was naive CD4+ T cells from blood. The receptors shown here come from a man between 18 and 35 years old with type 1 diabetes.

In its sample, this clone was seen a few times. The CDR3: CASFQRTGDSYNEQFF. In nucleotides, the CDR3 is TGTGCCAGCTTCCAAAGAACGGGCGACTCCTACAATGAGCAGTTCTTC. V and J are TRBV18 and TRBJ2-1; D is undetermined. V was trimmed by 7 bases and J by 0 bases, leaving 16 bases between them. Per the germline V gene, CDR1 is KGHSH and CDR2 is LQKENI. There are 16 residues in the CDR3.

The gene calls are TRBV2 and TRBJ2-6; unclear D gene. The CDR3 has 16 amino acids. Between the trimmed V and J ends, which lost 1 base and 0 bases, there was a span of 7 bases. CDR1 is SNHLY, CDR2 FYNNEI, per germline. The CDR3 nucleotides are TGTGCCAGCAGTGAAGGTCCGGTCTCTGGGGCCAACGTCCTGACTTTC. Its translation is CASSEGPVSGANVLTF.

This clone occurred a few times. The chain carries TRBV7-2 and TRBJ1-1, with D uncertain. Germline CDR1 reads SGHTA; CDR2 reads FQGNSA. The CDR3 sequence is 13 residues long. Trimming stripped 6 bases from V and 0 bases from J, with 8 bases between. CDR3 in DNA: TGTGCCAGCAGGTCGTACGTGAACACTGAAGCTTTCTTT. Translated, it gives CASRSYVNTEAFF.

The chain carries TRBV5-4 and TRBJ1-6; unclear D gene. Germline CDR1 SGHNT, CDR2 YYREEE (reference sequence). With 2 bases removed from V and 4 bases from J, the gap between germline ends came to 10 bases. This CDR3 has 15 amino acids. Here the CDR3 DNA reads TGTGCCAGCAGCTTCGAGTCCAGTTATAATTCACCCCTCCACTTT. The encoded protein is CASSFESSYNSPLHF.

The chain joins TRBV20-1 to TRBJ2-1; D uncertain. CDR3 size: 11 residues. Germline V gene sequence: CDR1 DFQATT, CDR2 SNEGSKA (reference sequence). The V end was cut by 8 bases, the J end by 8 bases, with 13 bases between. The CDR3 DNA sequence: TGCAGTCAACATGAAAGAGATGAGCAGTTCTTC. It translates to CSQHERDEQFF.

This clone was counted ten times or more. The DNA for the CDR3 is TGTGCCAGCAGCGAATTAGCGGGGAGACAGTTCTTC. Translated: CASSELAGRQFF. The V call is TRBV7-9, the J call TRBJ2-1; 8 bases fit TRBD2. This CDR3 spans 12 amino acids. With 5 bases clipped from V and 13 bases from J, the junction kept 7 bases outside the gene matches. Germline CDR1 reads SEHNR; CDR2 reads FQNEAQ (reference sequence).

The chain uses TRBV6-5 and TRBJ1-3; weak D call: TRBD1 (5 bases). The V and J ends lost 10 bases and 1 base respectively, with 8 bases between them. CDR3 length: 12 amino acids. Per germline, CDR1 MNHEY and CDR2 SVGAGI. The CDR3 loop is CATRQSGNTIYF. CDR3 sequence (DNA): TGTGCCACCAGACAGTCTGGAAACACCATATATTTT.

This rearrangement joins TRBV6-5 to TRBJ1-6; 7 nucleotides align to TRBD1. Germline CDR1 reads MNHEY; CDR2 reads SVGAGI. This CDR3 has 14 residues. The V and J ends lost 2 bases and 7 bases, in that order; junction bases with no gene match: 2. CDR3 in DNA: TGTGCCAGCAGTTACCAGGACAGGAATTCACCCCTCCACTTT. Translating it yields CASSYQDRNSPLHF.